This TCR beta chain was sequenced in a study of T cell repertoires in cytomegalovirus infection. TCRdb analysed the reads with MiXCR anew, one entry per CDR3 protein. The sample has just over 450,000 distinct CDR3 sequences; approximately 40% are singletons. Of note for this clonotype: What it binds is not known.

The sample consisted of cultured PBMCs, taken from culture after CMV antigen stimulation. The receptor was isolated from a human donor in good health (CMV status not recorded). Some clones in this sample may be carry-over from other donors' samples.

CDR3 loop: CASSTSFGGRFYEQYF. The CDR3 coding sequence is TGTGCCAGCAGTACCTCATTCGGGGGAAGGTTCTACGAGCAGTACTTC. The gene calls are TRBV6-2 or TRBV6-3 and TRBJ2-7; D may be TRBD2 (6 bases). The CDR3 spans 16 residues. Deletions cut 5 bases from V and 3 bases from J, with 20 bases between. Germline assignment: CDR1 MNHEY and CDR2 SVGEGT.